Below, 6 T cell receptor beta chains from the same sample are listed, as sequenced in a study of T cells in Graves' hyperthyroidism and ophthalmopathy. RNA transcripts were the template for amplifying TCR beta CDR3 regions. HTBI primers were employed in a first-round RT-PCR of the TCR CDR3. Each CDR3 protein gets one entry after TCRdb re-called the multiplex PCR reads with MiXCR. The sample includes more than 300,000 distinct CDR3 sequences, about 18% of them seen just once. The source material was blood. These receptor sequences come from a young woman with Graves' hyperthyroidism that later progressed to Graves' ophthalmopathy.

The table lists this clonotype with many counts. The chain has TRBV2 and TRBJ2-7; 7 bases agree with TRBD1. This CDR3 is built from 12 residues. Germline trimming cut 6 bases from V and 7 bases from J; bases unmatched to any gene: 6. The germline gives CDR1 SNHLY, CDR2 FYNNEI. CDR3 coding DNA: TGTGCCAGCAGCCGACAGGGTTTGGAGCAGTACTTC. Its protein is CASSRQGLEQYF.

This clonotype was counted at least ten times. This chain uses TRBV19 with TRBJ2-7; D perhaps matches TRBD1 (6 bases). This CDR3 has 15 amino acids. Trimming took 5 bases from V and 0 from J, leaving 14 bases between them. Germline values: CDR1 LNHDA, CDR2 SQIVND (reference sequence). Here the CDR3 DNA reads TGTGCCAGTAGTTCAAGGACAGAGAGCTCCTACGAGCAGTACTTC. Amino acids: CASSSRTESSYEQYF.

This clonotype came up many times. The chain carries TRBV30 and TRBJ2-3, with 8 bases lining up with TRBD2. V was clipped by 0 bases and J by 0 bases; unmatched bases: 8. CDR3 length: 17 amino acids. Germline V gene lookup returns CDR1 GTSNPN and CDR2 SVGIG (reference sequence). CDR3 sequence (DNA): TGTGCCTGGAGTGTATGGGGTAGCGGGATTAGCACAGATACGCAGTATTTT. Translated: CAWSVWGSGISTDTQYF.

On this clonotype itself: A clone one base away is much larger, so this may be a read error. This chain connects TRBV20-1 to TRBJ1-4; possibly TRBD1 for D (5 bases). Germline V gene sequence: CDR1 DFQATT, CDR2 SNEGSKA (reference sequence). Between the trimmed V and J ends, which lost 5 bases and 1 base, there was a span of 23 bases. This CDR3 contains 18 residues. The DNA of the CDR3 is TGCAGTGCTGGCCTGGTTGGCAGGGCAGAACAAACTAATGAAAAACTGTTTTTT. It specifies CSAGLVGRAEQTNEKLFF.

Of note for this clonotype: A much larger clone lies one base from this, so it may be a read error. This chain links TRBV6-9 with TRBJ1-2; the D is unclear. The CDR3 has 14 amino acids. Per germline, CDR1 MNHGY and CDR2 SVAAGI. The CDR3 is CASSYPETVFGCTF. CDR3 DNA sequence: TGTGCCAGCAGTTACCCGGAGACTGTTTTTGGCTGCACCTTC.

In its sample, this clonotype was seen many times. This CDR3 reads CSARRGDSAYNEQFF. The DNA for the CDR3 is TGCAGTGCTAGGAGAGGGGACTCTGCCTACAATGAGCAGTTCTTC. The genes are TRBV20-1 and TRBJ2-1; D perhaps matches TRBD2 (6 bases). This CDR3 has 15 amino acids. V was cut by 3 bases and J by 2 bases, with 14 bases left in between. Germline-derived CDR1 and CDR2 are DFQATT and SNEGSKA (reference sequence).